This T cell receptor (beta chain) originates from a study of post-analysis software for immune sequencing data (dated by TCRdb to about 2015). Regarding the study in general: Relapsing-remitting, secondary progressive and progressive-relapsing multiple sclerosis were recorded as disease courses, and subtype annotation was lacking for some patients. The patient repertoires were set against eleven to twelve previously published healthy control repertoires from donors whose ages ranged from about 6 to 27 years. A subset of samples was prepared in parallel using single-end sample barcoding, then pooled and co-amplified after Illumina adapter ligation.

To demonstrate the VDJtools post-analysis software, the study profiled TCR beta repertoires from the peripheral blood of about a dozen young patients with multiple sclerosis. The multiple sclerosis patients were children and adolescents between roughly 6 and 17 years of age. Unmatched junction bases come to 5, with V trimmed by 1 base and J by 2 bases. The cysteine opens and the phenylalanine closes a CDR3 of 15 amino acids. CDR3 DNA is the only sequence kept; it has 45 bases, read in frame from the first base. From the germline V gene (reference sequence), CDR1 is DFQATT and CDR2 is SNEGSKA. The research as a whole found: Patients showed significantly higher frequencies than controls for several TRBV segments, among them TRBV5-6, TRBV5-1 and TRBV20-1. Strong co-clustering of samples prepared in the same batch was shown by direct clustering with F measure, prompting a batch-effect correction. The multiple sclerosis patient group was slightly younger than the control group. Compared with controls, multiple sclerosis patients had significantly lower normalized Chao1 diversity, a finding suggesting substantial peripheral T-cell clonal expansion.

Libraries were built with PCR. TCRdb names Illumina HiSeq 2500 as the instrument used. To reduce PCR and sequencing biases, unique molecular identifiers were built into the TCR beta cDNA libraries. Approximately 500,000 cDNA molecules were obtained per 1 to 10 million input T cells, so each molecule approximated one T cell. Patient libraries were prepared and sequenced with the same protocol used for the earlier healthy control dataset. Within a given batch, samples were prepared together, multiplexed and sequenced on the same HiSeq lane. In the authors' own workflow: MIGEC was used to process the raw barcoded reads, and molecular identifier groups with only a single read were discarded before consensus assembly and CDR3 extraction. VDJtools was used for post-analysis of the clonotype tables, with diversity normalized by down-sampling every dataset to the smallest sample size. To correct batch-related cross-sample contamination, repertoire overlap clustering matched CDR3 amino acid sequences but not nucleotide sequences. TCRdb took the public reads, trimmed them with fastp at Q25, ran MiXCR for clone calling and kept in-frame beta chains. Merged by CDR3 protein, the rows form single entries marked with the most common genes and DNA. Clone size and V and J calls follow TCRdb, not the original study. This sample is represented by roughly 670,000 distinct CDR3 sequences; 55% to 60% of them were singletons. Around 11% of the sample goes to the ten largest clones.

On this clonotype itself: Its recognized antigen is unknown. The sample holds no much larger clone one base away, and base qualities are not on file.

The rearrangement combines TRBV20-1 with TRBJ2-7, with 10 bases matching TRBD2. The sample taken for sequencing was blood. The sequence derives from a girl aged 2-10 years with multiple sclerosis. The encoded CDR3 is CSARARTSGTYEQYF. The DNA sequence is as follows: TGCAGTGCTAGAGCTAGGACTAGCGGAACCTACGAGCAGTACTTC.